One and the same sample provided the 20 T cell receptor beta chains below, sequenced in a study of blood T cell repertoires in COVID-19. Profiling relied on immunoSEQ multiplex PCR, and the TCRdb table lists in-frame clones only, not all of them. The sample yields about 280,000 clones, 85% to 90% seen once. Sequencing input: PBMCs or T cells enriched from blood (not recorded which). Source of these receptors: a woman in her fifties or sixties in a cohort exposed to, infected with or recovered from COVID-19 (not recorded which).

The CDR3 bases are TGTGCCACCCCTAATAATCAGCCCCAGCATTTT. It specifies CATPNNQPQHF. The chain employs TRBV7-3 and TRBJ1-5; D uncertain. Trimming took off 10 bases at V and 4 bases at J, with 8 bases between the two ends. The CDR3 contains 11 residues. Germline V gene sequence: CDR1 SGHTA, CDR2 FQGTGA.

The CDR3 region is CASSKARAGGHNEQFF. CDR3 coding DNA: TGTGCCAGCAGCAAAGCGCGAGCGGGAGGCCACAATGAGCAGTTCTTC. The V call is TRBV21-1, the J call TRBJ2-1; whether TRBD2, the table's D call, matches the DNA was not checked. TRBV21-1 is a known pseudogene. This CDR3 region has 16 residues.

The CDR3 bases are TGTGCCAGCAGTTTATCGTATGAAGCTTTCTTT. Protein product: CASSLSYEAFF. The chain joins TRBV28 to TRBJ1-1, with D uncertain. The CDR3 contains 11 residues. The germline gives CDR1 MDHEN, CDR2 SYDVKM. V dropped 1 base and J dropped 7 bases, with 4 bases sitting between them.

The genes are TRBV3-1 (or the pseudogene TRBV3-2) and TRBJ2-7, with 9 positions matching TRBD2. Germline loops: CDR1 LGHDT, CDR2 YNNKEL (reference sequence). J was trimmed by 4 bases and V by 1 base; bases with no gene match: 5. The CDR3 is made up of 15 amino acids. The CDR3 protein is CASSQGIAGAYEQYF. The CDR3 coding sequence is TGTGCCAGCAGCCAAGGAATAGCGGGAGCTTACGAGCAGTACTTC.

This clone was seen ten or more times. The same CDR3 arises from other DNA sequences in this sample as well. V usage is TRBV28 and J usage is TRBJ1-5, with unresolved D. Per germline, CDR1 MDHEN and CDR2 SYDVKM. This CDR3 is 14 amino acids long. With 3 bases removed from V and 2 bases from J, the gap between germline ends came to 8 bases. The CDR3 DNA reads TGTGCCAGCAGTTTCCTGGGCGGCAATCAGCCCCAGCATTTT. It is translated as CASSFLGGNQPQHF. The variable domain in full, with the rest retrieved from reference TRBV28 and TRBJ1-5, is DVKVTQSSRYLVKRTGEKVFLECVQDMDHENMFWYRQDPGLGLRLIYFSYDVKMKEKGDIPEGYSVSREKKERFSLILESASTNQTSMYLCASSFLGGNQPQHFGDGTRLSIL.

The genes are TRBV12-5 and TRBJ2-7, with a possible D match to TRBD2 (5 bases). Germline values: CDR1 LGHNT, CDR2 FRNRAP. V lost 5 bases, J lost 4 bases, and 9 bases lay in between. The CDR3 is made up of 12 amino acids. The DNA for the CDR3 is TGTGCTAGTGGTAAAGACTATTACGAGCAGTACTTC. This sequence encodes CASGKDYYEQYF. The whole variable domain, filled in from reference TRBV12-5 and TRBJ2-7, reads DARVTQTPRHKVTEMGQEVTMRCQPILGHNTVFWYRQTMMQGLELLAYFRNRAPLDDSGMPKDRFSAEMPDATLATLKIQPSEPRDSAVYFCASGKDYYEQYFGPGTRLTVT.

The chain has TRBV7-3 and TRBJ2-2, with D maybe TRBD2 (6 bases). CDR1 is SGHTA and CDR2 is FQGTGA in the germline V gene. This CDR3 is 16 amino acids long. V gave up 3 bases and J gave up 1 base, with 12 bases separating them. CDR3 coding DNA: TGTGCCAGCAGCTTGCCGGGGACTGGGAACACCGGGGAGCTGTTTTTT. Its translation is CASSLPGTGNTGELFF.

J is TRBJ1-1 and V is TRBV24-1; TRBD1 is a possible D gene (5 bases). This CDR3 comprises 13 residues. V lost 9 bases, J lost 0 bases, and 10 bases lay in between. The germline gives CDR1 KGHDR, CDR2 SFDVKD. The CDR3 DNA reads as TGTGCCACCCGGGGGGTTATGAACACTGAAGCTTTCTTT. This codes for CATRGVMNTEAFF.

The chain joins TRBV30 to TRBJ2-3; D gene ambiguous. The CDR3 totals 16 residues. Germline CDR1 and CDR2: GTSNPN and SVGIG (reference sequence). V lost 0 bases to trimming and J lost 2 bases, with 15 bases between them. CDR3 DNA sequence: TGTGCCTGGAGTGTACTGGGCACGACAATCACAGATACGCAGTATTTT. It is translated as CAWSVLGTTITDTQYF.

This clone was seen a handful of times. V gene TRBV19 combines with J gene TRBJ2-1; TRBD2 agrees at 10 bases. This CDR3 comprises 16 residues. J lost 2 bases, V lost 6 bases, and 7 bases had no gene match. Germline values: CDR1 LNHDA, CDR2 SQIVND (reference sequence). CDR3 nucleotides: TGTGCCAGTAGCCGGCAAGCGGGAGGGCCCTACAATGAGCAGTTCTTC. Encoded protein: CASSRQAGGPYNEQFF. Using reference TRBV19 and TRBJ2-1 for the parts outside the CDR3, the full variable domain is DGGITQSPKYLFRKEGQNVTLSCEQNLNHDAMYWYRQDPGQGLRLIYYSQIVNDFQKGDIAEGYSVSREKKESFPLTVTSAQKNPTAFYLCASSRQAGGPYNEQFFGPGTRLTVL.

The chain joins TRBV12-5 to TRBJ2-1, with 8 bases identical to TRBD1. CDR1 and CDR2 (germline): LGHNT, FRNRAP. The CDR3 is made up of 14 amino acids. V shed 6 bases, J shed 10 bases, and the junction held 11 bases outside the gene matches. The CDR3 DNA sequence: TGTGCTAGTGGCCCGGACAGGGCGGTCGGGGAGCAGTTCTTC. Translation gives CASGPDRAVGEQFF.

The count of this clone is one. The rearrangement joins TRBV28 to TRBJ1-2; 9 bases are a match to TRBD1. CDR1 and CDR2 (germline): MDHEN, SYDVKM. The CDR3 runs 14 residues. Germline trimming cut 6 bases from V and 3 bases from J; bases unmatched to any gene: 5. This CDR3 is CASRPDRGHYGYTF. In DNA, the CDR3 is TGTGCCAGCAGACCGGACAGGGGTCACTATGGCTACACCTTC.

Only a few counts were recorded for this clone. V usage is TRBV25-1 and J usage is TRBJ2-1; D remains ambiguous. Germline assignment: CDR1 MGHDK and CDR2 SYGVNS. V was clipped by 6 bases and J by 8 bases, with 11 bases between them. CDR3 size: 12 residues. CDR3 sequence reads: CASSKNRDEQFF. The CDR3 nucleotides are TGTGCCAGCAGCAAAAATCGGGATGAGCAGTTCTTC.

The chain joins TRBV11-2 to TRBJ2-1, with 8 bases aligning to TRBD2. The germline gives CDR1 SGHAT, CDR2 FQNNGV. The junction had 12 bases not matched to a gene; V was cut back by 2 bases and J by 0 bases. This CDR3 is built from 19 residues. Here the CDR3 DNA reads TGTGCCAGCAGCTTAAGCGGGAGTGCCCGGGCCAGCTCCTACAATGAGCAGTTCTTC. It yields the protein CASSLSGSARASSYNEQFF.

The gene calls are TRBV29-1 and TRBJ2-7, with 11 bases identical to TRBD2. The CDR3 is 13 residues long. V lost 8 bases, J lost 5 bases, and 8 bases stayed unmatched. Germline CDR1 reads SQVTM; CDR2 reads ANQGSEA. The CDR3 DNA reads TGCAGCTTCATAGCGGGAGGGCCCGACGAGCAGTACTTC. This translates into CSFIAGGPDEQYF.

The chain couples TRBV18 to TRBJ2-1, with a tentative D call TRBD1 (6 bases). Trimming took 6 bases from V and 4 from J, leaving 13 bases between them. The CDR3 has 14 residues. The V gene's germline CDR1 is KGHSH and CDR2 LQKENI. The CDR3: CASSGTIIYNEQFF. CDR3 coding DNA: TGTGCCAGCTCCGGGACAATTATTTACAATGAGCAGTTCTTC.

As to this clone: The same CDR3 also results from other DNA sequences found in this sample. This sequence joins TRBV5-1 and TRBJ2-5; the match to TRBD2 covers 7 bases. CDR3 length: 14 amino acids. V shed 0 bases, J shed 2 bases, and the junction held 1 base outside the gene matches. Germline V gene data show CDR1 as SGHRS and CDR2 as YFSETQ. This CDR3 reads CASSLAGGQETQYF. In DNA, the CDR3 is TGCGCCAGCAGCTTGGCGGGAGGACAAGAGACCCAGTACTTC.

V is TRBV11-2 and J is TRBJ2-1, with 9 bases that match TRBD2. The length of the CDR3 is 15 residues. Germline V gene data show CDR1 as SGHAT and CDR2 as FQNNGV. The V gene end was trimmed by 4 bases and the J gene end by 3 bases; junction bases not matched to a gene: 4. CDR3: CASSSLAGRYNEQFF. The CDR3 DNA is TGTGCCAGCAGCTCGCTAGCGGGACGCTACAATGAGCAGTTCTTC. The whole variable domain, filled in from reference TRBV11-2 and TRBJ2-1, reads EAGVAQSPRYKIIEKRQSVAFWCNPISGHATLYWYQQILGQGPKLLIQFQNNGVVDDSQLPKDRFSAERLKGVDSTLKIQPAKLEDSAVYLCASSSLAGRYNEQFFGPGTRLTVL.

CDR3 nucleotides: TGTGCCAGCACCCGCACCGGGACAGCTAACTATGGCTACACCTTC. Its translation: CASTRTGTANYGYTF. This rearrangement joins TRBV11-3 to TRBJ1-2; 7 bases line up with TRBD1. With 7 bases clipped from V and 0 bases from J, the junction kept 8 bases outside the gene matches. The CDR3 length is 15 residues. CDR1 SGHNT and CDR2 YENEEA come from the germline V gene.

This chain links TRBV3-1 (or the pseudogene TRBV3-2) with TRBJ2-5, with 7 nucleotides matching TRBD1. The CDR3 extends over 16 amino acids. The germline V gene encodes CDR1 LGHDT and CDR2 YNNKEL (reference sequence). V was pared by 4 bases and J by 2 bases, with 10 bases of the junction left unmatched. The CDR3 nucleotides read TGTGCCAGCAGCCGAAGGATGGCAGGGGGACAAGAGACCCAGTACTTC. It translates to CASSRRMAGGQETQYF.